This TCR beta chain was sequenced during a study of blood T cells in healthy people across ages (dated by TCRdb to between 2014 and 2017). With regard to the full study: In model experiments, roughly one uniquely barcoded TCR beta cDNA molecule per two T cells was captured by template switching. The study measured age-related changes in TCR beta repertoire diversity using deep sequencing normalized with unique cDNA molecular identifiers. The donors were divided into four age groups: young (average approximately 15 years), middle-aged (about 40), aged (approximately 59) and long-lived (about 79). To avoid experimental bias, donors of different ages were randomly spread across the sequencing lanes. The study analyzed two additional independent replicas of 1 million unique cDNA reads from the same blood draw for two donors, one aged 18 to 29 and one aged 80 or older.

The library came from 5' RACE. TCRdb lists the instrument as Illumina HiSeq 2500. A second PCR of about 7 to 12 cycles was run with a J-beta primer mix and a sample-barcoded 5' primer. Each TCR beta cDNA molecule received a unique molecular identifier from a template-switch 5' adaptor carrying 12 random nucleotides. Each sample yielded at least 2.5 million CDR3-containing paired-end reads. All of the RNA was converted into first-strand cDNA using the Mint cDNA synthesis kit, with a TRBC-specific oligonucleotide serving as the primer. After uracil-DNA glycosylase treatment, a first 18-cycle PCR used universal primers M1SS and BC2_uni_R on all cDNA. The original pipeline was this. Normalization of each sample was performed by random selection of 1 million high-quality reads, each carrying a distinct molecular identifier. Instead of being binned into consensus sequences, reads that shared molecular identifiers were thrown out. MiTCR, run with a Q25 quality threshold and the strictest error-elimination algorithm, handled CDR3 identification, clonotype clustering and error correction. A nonparametric unseen species model using Euler transformation provided a lower-bound estimate of total TCR beta diversity. TCRdb trimmed public reads at Q25 via fastp, called clones via MiXCR and kept in-frame beta chains. For every CDR3 protein sequence, its rows merge into one entry that carries the most common genes and DNA. The V and J calls come from TCRdb's annotation, not from the publication. The sample table holds roughly 1.4 million distinct CDR3 sequences, of which 55% to 75% were seen once. The top ten clones comprise under 8.5% of the sample.

Systemically healthy Caucasian individuals from Russia, some 40 in total and aged about 6 to 90 years, were included as donors. Around 9.9 milliliters of peripheral blood were collected from each donor into EDTA-treated Vacutainer tubes. Ficoll-Paque density-gradient centrifugation was used to isolate PBMCs, with at least 7 million per sample. Trizol reagent was used to extract total RNA from PBMCs, with at least 5.5 micrograms per sample. Naive CD45RAhigh/CD27high T cell percentages were measured by flow cytometry on a PBMC aliquot from every donor. Results and caveats for the whole study, not just this receptor: Estimates of total diversity based on one million sequenced T cells were considered lower bounds and underestimates. Because the CMV infection status of the donors was unknown, age-related changes in expanded clonotypes may potentially have been confounded. The percentage of naive T cells measured by flow cytometry correlated strongly with observed TCR beta diversity. Conclusive comparison of naive and antigen-experienced compartments was prevented by the profiling of bulk unsorted PBMCs. Observed TCR beta diversity per million T cells fell roughly linearly with age, and a significant reduction was already apparent by age around 40. Compared with the aged group, more naive CD4+ T cells, fewer expanded clones and increased TCR diversity were shown by the long-lived group, suggesting age selection.

The CDR3 measures 13 amino acids from cysteine to phenylalanine. Just CDR3 DNA is preserved here, 39 bases in frame from base 1. CDR1 and CDR2 (SQVTM, ANQGSEA) derive from the germline V gene. Trimming at the junction amounts to 8 bases on V and 8 bases on J, and the germline ends lie 19 bases apart. The sample holds a few counts of this clonotype. The antigen it recognizes is unknown. No clone much larger than this one lies a single base away; base qualities are absent. This sequence originates from a man between 18 and 29 years old in good health. The rearranged chain carries TRBV29-1 and TRBJ2-4, with the D gene call left open. The sequencing sample was made of blood. The DNA sequence is as follows: TGCAGCCCCTATTTATTACGGCAAGACATTCAGTACTTC. The resulting protein is CSPYLLRQDIQYF.